This T cell receptor (beta chain) was recorded in a study of siplizumab effects on memory and regulatory T cells (dated by TCRdb to between 2018 and 2021). Looking at the study overall: The study looked at the effect of siplizumab, an anti-CD2 antibody, on alloreactive T-cell subsets in allogeneic mixed lymphocyte reactions made from human PBMCs. Overall results and qualifications from the work: Because sequences at frequencies below about 10^-5 were poorly captured, only a minor fraction of alloreactive clones could be mapped back to unstimulated subsets. Unstimulated naive T cells appeared to be more diverse than memory T cells, and naive cells seemed to make a substantial contribution to the alloresponse. A naive or memory phenotype could not be assigned to roughly 75-96% of proliferating CD4+ or CD8+ clones. Among mappable alloreactive CD4+ clones, the Treg-derived fraction averaged approximately 69% with siplizumab versus around 27% in control reactions. The suppressive function of proliferating Tregs from siplizumab cultures was not functionally confirmed. Siplizumab significantly reduced the cumulative frequency of alloreactive sequences traceable to unstimulated CD4+ memory T cells.

Sorted unstimulated T cells and proliferating T cells recovered from mixed lymphocyte reactions were subjected to TCRbeta CDR3 sequencing. Fresh whole blood from approximately 10 HLA-typed healthy donors was used to isolate PBMCs. Unstimulated CD4+ regulatory T cells were FACS-sorted to map the origin of alloreactive clones. Trimming costs V 1 base and J 7 bases, and their ends lie 16 bases apart. CDR3 length: 16 amino acids, cysteine to phenylalanine. The retained sequence is limited to the CDR3, 48 bases, with the frame set at the first base. The CDR1 and CDR2 encoded by the germline V gene are MGHRA and YSYEKL. Comment on this clone: It has no known antigen specificity. Base qualities are not at hand, and no much larger clone is one base apart.

Library preparation employed the immunoSEQ multiplex PCR assay. Each sample had about 10^5 TCR templates assayed by the deep sequencing platform. Genomic DNA extracted from sorted T cells was used for TCRbeta CDR3 sequencing. In the paper's pipeline: The R programming language was used for clonal analysis of the TCRbeta CDR3 data. Alloreactive CD4+ and CD8+ clones were identified by comparing unstimulated samples to CFSE-low samples taken after the reaction. Regulatory or non-regulatory origin was assigned to alloreactive CD4+ clones by matching of sequences to sorted unstimulated Treg and non-Treg repertoires. The table was pulled from immuneACCESS by TCRdb, which kept in-frame rearrangements only. Such tables lose some clones; where checked, under half of the loss comes from unresolved V genes, and the rest has no known cause. V and J calls and clone size are given by that table; D and trimming were obtained from the DNA. The sample profile shows about 110,000 clones; about 90% of them were found once. The ten biggest clones cover around 0.75% of the sample.

The chain is assembled from TRBV4-1 and TRBJ2-2; a tentative D match to TRBD2 spans 7 bases. This TCR derives from a human donor in good health. Sequencing used Tregs sorted from blood. The DNA sequence is given as TGCGCCAGCAGCCAAGTCCGGCGGGGGACAAGCGGGGAGCTGTTTTTT. The encoded protein is CASSQVRRGTSGELFF.